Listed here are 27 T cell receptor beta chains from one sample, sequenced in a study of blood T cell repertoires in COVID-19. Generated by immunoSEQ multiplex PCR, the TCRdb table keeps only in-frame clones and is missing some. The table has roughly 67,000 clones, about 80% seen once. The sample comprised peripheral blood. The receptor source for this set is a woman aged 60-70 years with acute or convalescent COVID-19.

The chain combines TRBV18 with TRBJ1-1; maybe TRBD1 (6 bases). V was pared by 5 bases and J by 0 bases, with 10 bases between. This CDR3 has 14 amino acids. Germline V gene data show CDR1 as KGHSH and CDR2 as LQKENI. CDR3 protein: CASSRGGMNTEAFF. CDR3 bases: TGTGCCAGCTCAAGGGGGGGGATGAACACTGAAGCTTTCTTT.

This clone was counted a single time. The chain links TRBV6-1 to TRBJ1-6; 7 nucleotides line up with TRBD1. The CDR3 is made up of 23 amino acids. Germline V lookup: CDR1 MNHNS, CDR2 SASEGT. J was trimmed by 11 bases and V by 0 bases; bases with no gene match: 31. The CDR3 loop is CASSEARQGVQSGWGLVSPPLHF. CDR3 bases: TGTGCCAGCAGTGAAGCCCGACAGGGTGTACAGTCCGGGTGGGGTTTGGTATCGCCACCCCTCCACTTT.

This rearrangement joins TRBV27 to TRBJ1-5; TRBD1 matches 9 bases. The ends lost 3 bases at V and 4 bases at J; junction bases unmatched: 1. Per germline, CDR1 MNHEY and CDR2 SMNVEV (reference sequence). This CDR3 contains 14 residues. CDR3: CASSFGTGNQPQHF. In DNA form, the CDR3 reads TGTGCCAGCAGTTTCGGGACAGGGAATCAGCCCCAGCATTTT.

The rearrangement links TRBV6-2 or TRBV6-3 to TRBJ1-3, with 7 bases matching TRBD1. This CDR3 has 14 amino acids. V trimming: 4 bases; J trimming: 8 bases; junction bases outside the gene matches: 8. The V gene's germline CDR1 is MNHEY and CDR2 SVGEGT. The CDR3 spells CASSFYRGEDTIYF. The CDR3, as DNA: TGTGCCAGCAGTTTCTACAGGGGAGAAGACACCATATATTTT.

The CDR3 DNA follows: TGCGCCAGCAGCTTGTTTCGGGAAATGGGGATGAATGAGCAGTTCTTC. Protein: CASSLFREMGMNEQFF. The chain joins TRBV5-1 to TRBJ2-1; D is perhaps TRBD2 (5 bases). V was shortened by 1 base and J by 7 bases, with 18 bases between the two germline ends. The CDR3 spans 16 residues. In germline, CDR1 is SGHRS, CDR2 YFSETQ.

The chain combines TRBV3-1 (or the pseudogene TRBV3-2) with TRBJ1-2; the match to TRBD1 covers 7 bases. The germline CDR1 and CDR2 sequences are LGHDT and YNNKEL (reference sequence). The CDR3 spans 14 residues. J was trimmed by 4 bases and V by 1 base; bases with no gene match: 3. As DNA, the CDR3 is TGTGCCAGCAGCCAAGGAGGGGGCACCTATGGCTACACCTTC. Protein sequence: CASSQGGGTYGYTF.

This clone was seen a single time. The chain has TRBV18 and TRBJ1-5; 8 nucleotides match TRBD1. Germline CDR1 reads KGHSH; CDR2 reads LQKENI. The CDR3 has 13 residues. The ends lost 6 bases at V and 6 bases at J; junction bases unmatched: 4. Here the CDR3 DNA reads TGTGCCAGCTCCCCGGACAGGGCTCAGCCCCAGCATTTT. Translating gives CASSPDRAQPQHF.

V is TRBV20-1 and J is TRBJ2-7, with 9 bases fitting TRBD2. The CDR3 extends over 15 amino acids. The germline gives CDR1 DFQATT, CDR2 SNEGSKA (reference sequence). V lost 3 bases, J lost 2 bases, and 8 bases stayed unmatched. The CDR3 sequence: CSASTSSGGPYEQYF. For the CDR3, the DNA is TGCAGTGCTAGTACCTCGAGCGGGGGGCCCTACGAGCAGTACTTC.

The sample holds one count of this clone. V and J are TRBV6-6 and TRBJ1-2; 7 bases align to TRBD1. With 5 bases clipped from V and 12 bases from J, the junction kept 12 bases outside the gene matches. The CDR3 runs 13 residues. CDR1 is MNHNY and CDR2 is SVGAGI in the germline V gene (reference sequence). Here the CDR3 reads CASSQNPQGKNTF. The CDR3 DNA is TGTGCCAGCAGTCAGAATCCACAGGGGAAGAACACCTTC.

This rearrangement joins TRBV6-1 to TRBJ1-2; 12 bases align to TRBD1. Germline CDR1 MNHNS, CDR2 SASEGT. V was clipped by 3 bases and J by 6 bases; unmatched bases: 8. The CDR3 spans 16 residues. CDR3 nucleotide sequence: TGTGCCAGCAGTGACCCCGGGACAGGGGGCAACGATGGCTACACCTTC. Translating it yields CASSDPGTGGNDGYTF.

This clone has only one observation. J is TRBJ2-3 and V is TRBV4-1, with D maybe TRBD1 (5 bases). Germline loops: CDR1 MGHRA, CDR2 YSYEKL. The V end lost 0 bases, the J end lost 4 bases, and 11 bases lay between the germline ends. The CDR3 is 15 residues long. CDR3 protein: CASSQEGVRADTQYF. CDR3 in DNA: TGCGCCAGCAGCCAAGAAGGGGTCCGTGCAGATACGCAGTATTTT.

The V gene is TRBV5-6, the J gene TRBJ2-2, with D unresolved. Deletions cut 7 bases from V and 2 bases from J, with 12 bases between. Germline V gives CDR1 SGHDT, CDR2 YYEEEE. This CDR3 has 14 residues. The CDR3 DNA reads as TGTGCCAGCGTTAGATCTCGCAACACCGGGGAGCTGTTTTTT. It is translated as CASVRSRNTGELFF.

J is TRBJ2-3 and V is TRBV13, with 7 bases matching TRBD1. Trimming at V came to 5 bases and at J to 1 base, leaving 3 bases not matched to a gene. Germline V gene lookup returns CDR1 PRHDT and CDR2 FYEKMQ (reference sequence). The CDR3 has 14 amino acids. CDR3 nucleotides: TGTGCCAGCAGCCTTGACAGGGGCACAGATACGCAGTATTTT. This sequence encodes CASSLDRGTDTQYF.

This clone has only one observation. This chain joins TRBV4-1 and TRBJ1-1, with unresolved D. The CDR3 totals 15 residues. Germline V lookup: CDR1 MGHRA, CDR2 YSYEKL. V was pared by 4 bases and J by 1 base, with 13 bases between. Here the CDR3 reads CASSPSPGGNTEAFF. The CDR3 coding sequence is TGCGCCAGCAGCCCTTCACCGGGAGGGAACACTGAAGCTTTCTTT.

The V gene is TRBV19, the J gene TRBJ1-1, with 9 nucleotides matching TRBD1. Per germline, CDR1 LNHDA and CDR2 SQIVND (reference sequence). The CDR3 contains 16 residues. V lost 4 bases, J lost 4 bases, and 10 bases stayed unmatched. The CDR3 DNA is TGTGCCAGTAGTAGACCTTCGGGACAGGGAGCCACTGAAGCTTTCTTT. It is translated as CASSRPSGQGATEAFF.

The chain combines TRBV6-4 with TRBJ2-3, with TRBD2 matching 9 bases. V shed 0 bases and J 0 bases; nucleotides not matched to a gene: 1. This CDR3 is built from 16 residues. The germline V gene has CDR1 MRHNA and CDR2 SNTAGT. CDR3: CASSDSAGGSTDTQYF. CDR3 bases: TGTGCCAGCAGTGACTCAGCGGGGGGAAGCACAGATACGCAGTATTTT.

The chain's CDR3 is CASSISGGADEQYF. Here the CDR3 DNA reads TGTGCCAGTAGTATCAGCGGGGGGGCGGATGAGCAGTACTTC. The rearrangement joins TRBV19 to TRBJ2-7, with 10 positions matching TRBD2. The CDR3 contains 14 residues. Trimming removed 3 bases from V and 7 bases from J; junction bases left unmatched: 6. Germline V gene sequence: CDR1 LNHDA, CDR2 SQIVND (reference sequence).

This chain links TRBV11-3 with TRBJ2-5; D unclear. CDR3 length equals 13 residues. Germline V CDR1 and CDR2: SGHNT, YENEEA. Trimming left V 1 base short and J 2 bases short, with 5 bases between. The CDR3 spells CASSLGSQETQYF. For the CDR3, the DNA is TGTGCCAGCAGCTTAGGCAGTCAAGAGACCCAGTACTTC.

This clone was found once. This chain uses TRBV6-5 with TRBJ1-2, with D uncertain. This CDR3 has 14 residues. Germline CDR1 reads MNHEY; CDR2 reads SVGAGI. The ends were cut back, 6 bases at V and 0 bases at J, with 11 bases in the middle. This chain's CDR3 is CASRNRESNYGYTF. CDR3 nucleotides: TGTGCCAGCAGGAATAGGGAGTCTAACTATGGCTACACCTTC.

The CDR3, as DNA: TGTGCCAGCAGCGTAGGAGATACGGGGAAGAACACTGAAGCTTTCTTT. Residues: CASSVGDTGKNTEAFF. The J gene is TRBJ1-1, the V gene TRBV9; no definite D call. V was shortened by 0 bases and J by 1 base, with 13 bases between the two germline ends. Per germline, CDR1 SGDLS and CDR2 YYNGEE. The CDR3 length is 16 residues.

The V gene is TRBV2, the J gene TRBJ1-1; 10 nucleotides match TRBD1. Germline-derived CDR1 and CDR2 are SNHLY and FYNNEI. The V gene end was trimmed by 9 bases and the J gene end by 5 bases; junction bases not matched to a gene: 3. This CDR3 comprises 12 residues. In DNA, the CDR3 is TGTGCCAGTAGGGGACAGGGGACTGAAGCTTTCTTT. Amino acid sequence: CASRGQGTEAFF.

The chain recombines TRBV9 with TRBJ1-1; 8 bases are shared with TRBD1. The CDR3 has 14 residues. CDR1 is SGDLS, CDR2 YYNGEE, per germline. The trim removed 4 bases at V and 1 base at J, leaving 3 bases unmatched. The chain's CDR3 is CASSSDRGNTEAFF. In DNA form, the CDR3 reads TGTGCCAGCAGCTCAGACAGGGGGAACACTGAAGCTTTCTTT.

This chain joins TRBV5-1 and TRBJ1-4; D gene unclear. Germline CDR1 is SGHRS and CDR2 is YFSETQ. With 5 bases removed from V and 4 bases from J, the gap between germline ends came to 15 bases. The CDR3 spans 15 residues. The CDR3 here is CASREASLGNEKLFF. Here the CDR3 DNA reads TGCGCCAGCAGGGAGGCATCCCTAGGTAATGAAAAACTGTTTTTT.

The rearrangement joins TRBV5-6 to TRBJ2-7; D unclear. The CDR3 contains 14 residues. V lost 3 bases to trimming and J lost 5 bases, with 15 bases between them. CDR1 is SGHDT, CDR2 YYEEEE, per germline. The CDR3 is CASSSISAAHEQYF. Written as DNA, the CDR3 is TGTGCCAGCAGCTCTATCTCGGCGGCCCACGAGCAGTACTTC.

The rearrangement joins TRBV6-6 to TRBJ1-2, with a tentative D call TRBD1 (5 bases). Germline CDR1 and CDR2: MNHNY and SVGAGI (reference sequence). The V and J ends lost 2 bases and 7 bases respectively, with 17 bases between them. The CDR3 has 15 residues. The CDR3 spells CASSYLDLRQPGYTF. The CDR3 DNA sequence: TGTGCCAGCAGTTACCTTGATTTAAGACAGCCTGGCTACACCTTC.

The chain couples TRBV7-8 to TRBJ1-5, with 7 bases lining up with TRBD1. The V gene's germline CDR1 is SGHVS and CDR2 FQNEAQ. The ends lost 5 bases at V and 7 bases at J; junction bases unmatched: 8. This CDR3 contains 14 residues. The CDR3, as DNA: TGTGCCAGCAGCATTGACAGGGTCCGACAGCCCCAGCATTTT. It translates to CASSIDRVRQPQHF.

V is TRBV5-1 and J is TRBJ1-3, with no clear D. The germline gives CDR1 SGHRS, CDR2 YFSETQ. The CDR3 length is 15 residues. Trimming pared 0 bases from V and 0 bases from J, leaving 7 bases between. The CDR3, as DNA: TGCGCCAGCAGCTTGGCTGCGAACTCTGGAAACACCATATATTTT. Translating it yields CASSLAANSGNTIYF.